This passage covers 18 T cell receptor beta chains from one sample sequenced in a study of graft-versus-host responses after intestinal transplantation. Here immunoSEQ multiplex PCR was the method, and the copy in TCRdb shows in-frame clones only, minus some. The sample holds over 80,000 clones; about 82% are singletons and the top ten take under 1.5%. The specimen was PBMCs, collected 255 days after intestinal transplant. The source is a human patient who received an intestinal transplant, so some T cells may come from the graft donor.

This clone was picked up one time. This rearrangement joins TRBV19 to TRBJ2-2, with 14 bases matching TRBD2. V trimming: 5 bases; J trimming: 2 bases; junction bases outside the gene matches: 4. The CDR3 consists of 17 residues. Germline V gene lookup returns CDR1 LNHDA and CDR2 SQIVND (reference sequence). This CDR3 is CASSRTSGGTNTGELFF. Here the CDR3 DNA reads TGTGCCAGTAGTCGGACTAGCGGGGGGACAAACACCGGGGAGCTGTTTTTT.

The CDR3 sequence: CASSPRTAVGGYTF. CDR3 DNA: TGTGCCAGCAGCCCACGGACGGCCGTGGGTGGCTACACCTTC. The chain combines TRBV11-2 with TRBJ1-2; D remains unclear. The germline gives CDR1 SGHAT, CDR2 FQNNGV. V lost 5 bases and J 7 bases, leaving 17 bases between the germline ends. The CDR3 consists of 14 residues. The variable domain in full, with the rest retrieved from reference TRBV11-2 and TRBJ1-2, is EAGVAQSPRYKIIEKRQSVAFWCNPISGHATLYWYQQILGQGPKLLIQFQNNGVVDDSQLPKDRFSAERLKGVDSTLKIQPAKLEDSAVYLCASSPRTAVGGYTFGSGTRLTVV.

J is TRBJ1-2 and V is TRBV5-1; D uncertain. CDR3 size: 12 residues. V was shortened by 3 bases and J by 4 bases, with 7 bases between the two germline ends. Germline CDR1 is SGHRS and CDR2 is YFSETQ. The CDR3 is CASSSYTYGYTF. CDR3 DNA: TGCGCCAGCAGCTCTTACACCTATGGCTACACCTTC.

V and J are TRBV29-1 and TRBJ1-1; unclear D gene. Germline CDR1 and CDR2: SQVTM and ANQGSEA. The CDR3 totals 16 residues. V was shortened by 0 bases and J by 5 bases, with 19 bases between the two germline ends. The CDR3 nucleotides are TGCAGCGTTGAAGATGCTGTAAGGCTGCTTAGGACTGAAGCTTTCTTT. It codes for CSVEDAVRLLRTEAFF.

The rearrangement joins TRBV28 to TRBJ2-1, with 7 nucleotides matching TRBD2. V shed 4 bases, J shed 3 bases, and the junction held 9 bases outside the gene matches. Germline-derived CDR1 and CDR2 are MDHEN and SYDVKM. This CDR3 has 16 residues. The CDR3 DNA reads as TGTGCCAGCAGTTCCCCTGTGGCGGGGGACTACAATGAGCAGTTCTTC. Protein product: CASSSPVAGDYNEQFF.

This chain uses TRBV9 with TRBJ1-2; no firm D call. Trimming cost V 0 bases and J 3 bases, with 9 bases left between them. Germline CDR1 is SGDLS and CDR2 is YYNGEE. The CDR3 totals 14 residues. The CDR3 protein is CASSVAAGDYGYTF. The CDR3 DNA follows: TGTGCCAGCAGCGTAGCTGCAGGTGACTATGGCTACACCTTC.

This rearrangement joins TRBV5-1 to TRBJ2-7, with TRBD1 as a possible D gene (5 bases). The V end lost 0 bases, the J end lost 2 bases, and 18 bases lay between the germline ends. The CDR3 extends over 17 amino acids. From germline, CDR1 is SGHRS and CDR2 YFSETQ. The CDR3 region is CASSLVVGAELPYEQYF. The DNA of the CDR3 is TGCGCCAGCAGCTTGGTGGTAGGGGCGGAGCTCCCCTACGAGCAGTACTTC.

J is TRBJ1-1 and V is TRBV7-9, with a weak D call TRBD1 (6 bases). V was pared by 4 bases and J by 1 base, with 16 bases between. From germline, CDR1 is SEHNR and CDR2 FQNEAQ (reference sequence). The CDR3 runs 16 residues. The CDR3 is CASSSPDMTGNTEAFF. In DNA, the CDR3 is TGTGCCAGCAGCTCCCCCGATATGACAGGGAACACTGAAGCTTTCTTT.

The chain recombines TRBV5-1 with TRBJ1-2; D may be TRBD1 (6 bases). With 4 bases removed from V and 2 bases from J, the gap between germline ends came to 15 bases. CDR3 length: 15 residues. CDR1 and CDR2 from the germline V gene are SGHRS and YFSETQ. CDR3 in DNA: TGCGCCAGCAGCCCGCTGGACAGCTTCAACTATGGCTACACCTTC. It is translated as CASSPLDSFNYGYTF. The full variable domain, in which reference TRBV5-1 and TRBJ1-2 provide the parts outside the CDR3, is KAGVTQTPRYLIKTRGQQVTLSCSPISGHRSVSWYQQTPGQGLQFLFEYFSETQRNKGNFPGRFSGRQFSNSRSEMNVSTLELGDSALYLCASSPLDSFNYGYTFGSGTRLTVV.

The chain recombines TRBV5-6 with TRBJ1-1, with D perhaps matching TRBD1 (5 bases). Germline loops: CDR1 SGHDT, CDR2 YYEEEE. Trimming cost V 4 bases and J 3 bases, with 10 bases left between them. CDR3 length: 13 amino acids. The CDR3 DNA sequence: TGTGCCAGCAGCCCGACCAGGGACACTGAAGCTTTCTTT. Translated, it gives CASSPTRDTEAFF.

In this sample, this clone turned up once. J is TRBJ2-3 and V is TRBV4-1; 12 bases fit TRBD2. The CDR3 has 17 amino acids. The J segment lost 4 bases and the V segment lost 3 bases, leaving 8 bases of the junction unmatched. Germline V gene data show CDR1 as MGHRA and CDR2 as YSYEKL. The CDR3 nucleotides are TGCGCCAGCAGCCATGGGACCCTAGCGGGGGGGCCAGATACGCAGTATTTT. Amino acid sequence: CASSHGTLAGGPDTQYF.

The chain links TRBV4-1 to TRBJ2-5; possible D gene TRBD2, 7 bases. The V gene lost 4 bases and the J gene lost 2 bases, with 14 bases spanning the gap. CDR3 length: 15 residues. The germline CDR1 and CDR2 sequences are MGHRA and YSYEKL. The CDR3 protein is CASSLGGGAQETQYF. The CDR3 DNA reads TGCGCCAGCAGCCTTGGTGGGGGGGCGCAAGAGACCCAGTACTTC.

The chain combines TRBV30 with TRBJ1-5; D gene ambiguous. Germline V CDR1 and CDR2: GTSNPN, SVGIG (reference sequence). The CDR3 runs to 13 residues. V was clipped by 6 bases and J by 2 bases, with 11 bases between them. The CDR3: CACQSGGNQPQHF. The CDR3 DNA sequence: TGTGCCTGTCAAAGCGGGGGCAATCAGCCCCAGCATTTT. The complete variable domain, with remaining parts taken from reference TRBV30 and TRBJ1-5, reads SQTIHQWPATLVQPVGSPLSLECTVEGTSNPNLYWYRQAAGRGLQLLFYSVGIGQISSEVPQNLSASRPQDRQFILSSKKLLLSDSGFYLCACQSGGNQPQHFGDGTRLSIL.

The genes are TRBV6-4 and TRBJ2-7, with 9 bases aligning to TRBD1. The V segment lost 9 bases and the J segment 0 bases; nucleotides outside the gene matches: 12. Germline CDR1 MRHNA, CDR2 SNTAGT. The CDR3 is 16 residues long. The CDR3 DNA sequence: TGTGCCAGAAGATCAATCGGGGACAGGGACTCCTACGAGCAGTACGTC. Its protein is CARRSIGDRDSYEQYV.

This chain uses TRBV5-1 with TRBJ2-1, with D perhaps TRBD2 (6 bases). This CDR3 is 14 amino acids long. V shed 0 bases and J shed 6 bases, with 10 bases lying between them. The germline gives CDR1 SGHRS, CDR2 YFSETQ. In DNA form, the CDR3 reads TGCGCCAGCAGCTTGGCGGGAGTCAGCAATGAGCAGTTCTTC. Translated, it gives CASSLAGVSNEQFF. The entire variable domain, with the rest obtained from reference TRBV5-1 and TRBJ2-1, is as follows: KAGVTQTPRYLIKTRGQQVTLSCSPISGHRSVSWYQQTPGQGLQFLFEYFSETQRNKGNFPGRFSGRQFSNSRSEMNVSTLELGDSALYLCASSLAGVSNEQFFGPGTRLTVL.

The rearrangement joins TRBV4-2 to TRBJ1-2; D remains ambiguous. The CDR3 totals 14 residues. Per germline, CDR1 LGHNA and CDR2 YNFKEQ. The ends were cut back, 1 base at V and 2 bases at J, with 8 bases in the middle. This chain's CDR3 is CASSQASGNYGYTF. In nucleotides, the CDR3 is TGTGCCAGCAGCCAAGCCTCAGGCAACTATGGCTACACCTTC.

This clone was seen once. The gene calls are TRBV4-1 and TRBJ1-5; 9 bases match TRBD1. Germline CDR1 and CDR2: MGHRA and YSYEKL. This CDR3 contains 16 residues. With V trimmed by 0 bases and J by 6 bases, 6 bases remained unmatched. The CDR3 DNA sequence: TGCGCCAGCAGCCAAGACTACGGGACAGGGAGTCAGCCCCAGCATTTT. As protein: CASSQDYGTGSQPQHF.

The genes are TRBV28 and TRBJ2-3, with 7 bases matching TRBD2. CDR1 is MDHEN, CDR2 SYDVKM, per germline. The trim removed 8 bases at V and 0 bases at J, leaving 5 bases unmatched. This CDR3 is built from 14 residues. The CDR3 nucleotides are TGTGCCAGCCGGGGGGACCTTAGCACAGATACGCAGTATTTT. It codes for CASRGDLSTDTQYF.